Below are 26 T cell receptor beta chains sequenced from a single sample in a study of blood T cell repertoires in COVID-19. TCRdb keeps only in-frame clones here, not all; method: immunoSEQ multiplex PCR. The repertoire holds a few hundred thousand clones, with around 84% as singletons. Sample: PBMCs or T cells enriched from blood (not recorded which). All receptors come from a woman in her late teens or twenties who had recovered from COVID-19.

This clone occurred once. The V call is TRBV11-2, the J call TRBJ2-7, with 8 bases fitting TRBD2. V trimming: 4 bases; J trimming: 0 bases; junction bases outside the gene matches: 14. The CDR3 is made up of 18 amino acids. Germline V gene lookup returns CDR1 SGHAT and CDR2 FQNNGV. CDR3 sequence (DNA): TGTGCCAGCAGCTCTGGGGGGCTAGCGGGTCTGAGCTCCTACGAGCAGTACTTC. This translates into CASSSGGLAGLSSYEQYF.

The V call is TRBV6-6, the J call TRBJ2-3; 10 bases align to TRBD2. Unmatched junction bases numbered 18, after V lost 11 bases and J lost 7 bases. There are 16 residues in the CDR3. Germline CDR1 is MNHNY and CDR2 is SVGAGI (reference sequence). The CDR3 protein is CAVRRALAGDRHTQYF. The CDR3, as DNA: TGTGCCGTGAGGAGAGCCCTAGCGGGGGACAGGCATACGCAGTATTTT.

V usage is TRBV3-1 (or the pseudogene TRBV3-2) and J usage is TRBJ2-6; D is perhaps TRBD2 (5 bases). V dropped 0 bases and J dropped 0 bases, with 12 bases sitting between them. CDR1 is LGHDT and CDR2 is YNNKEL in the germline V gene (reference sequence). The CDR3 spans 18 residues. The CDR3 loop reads CASSQDRRTGSGANVLTF. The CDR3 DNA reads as TGTGCCAGCAGCCAAGATCGGAGGACGGGCTCTGGGGCCAACGTCCTGACTTTC.

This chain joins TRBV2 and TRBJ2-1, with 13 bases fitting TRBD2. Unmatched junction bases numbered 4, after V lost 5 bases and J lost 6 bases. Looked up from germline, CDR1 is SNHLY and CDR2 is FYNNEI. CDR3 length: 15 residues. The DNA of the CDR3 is TGTGCCAGCAGTAAACTAGCGGGGGGGCCCAATGAGCAGTTCTTC. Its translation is CASSKLAGGPNEQFF.

CDR3 in amino acids: CATSRSTGYRNGYTF. CDR3 coding DNA: TGTGCCACCAGCAGGTCAACAGGGTATCGGAATGGCTACACCTTC. The chain is built from TRBV15 and TRBJ1-2; D perhaps matches TRBD1 (6 bases). CDR1 and CDR2 from the germline V gene are LNHNV and YYDKDF (reference sequence). Trimming cost V 3 bases and J 6 bases, with 17 bases left between them. The length of the CDR3 is 15 residues.

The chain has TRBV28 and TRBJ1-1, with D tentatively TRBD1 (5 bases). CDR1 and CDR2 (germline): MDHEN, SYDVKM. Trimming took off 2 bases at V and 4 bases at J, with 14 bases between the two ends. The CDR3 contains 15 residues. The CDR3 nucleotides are TGTGCCAGCAGTTTACCGCTTGGGGGGGTCACTGAAGCTTTCTTT. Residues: CASSLPLGGVTEAFF.

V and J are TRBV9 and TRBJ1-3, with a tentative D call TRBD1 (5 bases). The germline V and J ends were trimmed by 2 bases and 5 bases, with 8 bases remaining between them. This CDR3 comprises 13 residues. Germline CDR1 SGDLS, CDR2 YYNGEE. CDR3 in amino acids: CASSVAGRNTIYF. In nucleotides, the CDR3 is TGTGCCAGCAGCGTGGCAGGGCGAAACACCATATATTTT.

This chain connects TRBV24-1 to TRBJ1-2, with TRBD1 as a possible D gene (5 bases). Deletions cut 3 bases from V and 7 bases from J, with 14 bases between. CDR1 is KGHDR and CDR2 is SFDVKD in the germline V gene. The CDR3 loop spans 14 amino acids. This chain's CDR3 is CATSDGQGRTGYTF. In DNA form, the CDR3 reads TGTGCCACCAGTGATGGGCAGGGTCGAACTGGCTACACCTTC.

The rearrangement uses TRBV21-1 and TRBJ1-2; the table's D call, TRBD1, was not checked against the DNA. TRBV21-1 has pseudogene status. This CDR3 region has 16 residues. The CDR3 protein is CASSKDSRGQGYGYTF. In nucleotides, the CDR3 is TGTGCCAGCAGCAAAGATTCTAGGGGACAGGGCTATGGCTACACCTTC.

The CDR3 bases are TGTGCCAGCAGTTCCAGTAATTCACCCCTCCACTTT. Encoded protein: CASSSSNSPLHF. This chain connects TRBV28 to TRBJ1-6, with D unresolved. This CDR3 is 12 amino acids long. The ends were cut back, 4 bases at V and 6 bases at J, with 4 bases in the middle. Germline lookup yields CDR1 MDHEN and CDR2 SYDVKM.

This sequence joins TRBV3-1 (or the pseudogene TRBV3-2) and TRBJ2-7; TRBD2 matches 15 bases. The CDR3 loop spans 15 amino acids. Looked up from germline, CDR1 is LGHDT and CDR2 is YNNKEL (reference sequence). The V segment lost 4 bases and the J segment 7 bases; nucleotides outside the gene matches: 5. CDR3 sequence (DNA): TGTGCCAGCAGCCCACCGGGACTAGCGGGGGGAGAGCAGTACTTC. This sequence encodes CASSPPGLAGGEQYF.

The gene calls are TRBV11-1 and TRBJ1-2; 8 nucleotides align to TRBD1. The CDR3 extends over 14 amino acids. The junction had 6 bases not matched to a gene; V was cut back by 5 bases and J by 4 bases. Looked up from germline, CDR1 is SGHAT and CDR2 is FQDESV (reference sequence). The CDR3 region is CASSPRQGIYGYTF. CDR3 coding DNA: TGTGCCAGCAGCCCTAGACAGGGGATCTATGGCTACACCTTC.

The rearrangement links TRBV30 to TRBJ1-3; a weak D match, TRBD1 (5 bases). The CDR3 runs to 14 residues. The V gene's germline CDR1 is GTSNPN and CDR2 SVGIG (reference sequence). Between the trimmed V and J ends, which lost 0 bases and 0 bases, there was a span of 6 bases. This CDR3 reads CAWSVGASGNTIYF. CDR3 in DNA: TGTGCCTGGAGTGTAGGGGCCTCTGGAAACACCATATATTTT. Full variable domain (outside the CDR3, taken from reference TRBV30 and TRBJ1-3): SQTIHQWPATLVQPVGSPLSLECTVEGTSNPNLYWYRQAAGRGLQLLFYSVGIGQISSEVPQNLSASRPQDRQFILSSKKLLLSDSGFYLCAWSVGASGNTIYFGEGSWLTVV.

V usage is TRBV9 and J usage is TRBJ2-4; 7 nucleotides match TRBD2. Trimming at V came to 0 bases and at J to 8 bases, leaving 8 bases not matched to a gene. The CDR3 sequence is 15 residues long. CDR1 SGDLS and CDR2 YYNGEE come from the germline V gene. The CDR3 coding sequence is TGTGCCAGCAGCGTAGGGAGGACTGGGGGGGACATTCAGTACTTC. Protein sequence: CASSVGRTGGDIQYF. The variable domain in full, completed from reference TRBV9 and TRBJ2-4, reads DSGVTQTPKHLITATGQRVTLRCSPRSGDLSVYWYQQSLDQGLQFLIQYYNGEERAKGNILERFSAQQFPDLHSELNLSSLELGDSALYFCASSVGRTGGDIQYFGAGTRLSVL.

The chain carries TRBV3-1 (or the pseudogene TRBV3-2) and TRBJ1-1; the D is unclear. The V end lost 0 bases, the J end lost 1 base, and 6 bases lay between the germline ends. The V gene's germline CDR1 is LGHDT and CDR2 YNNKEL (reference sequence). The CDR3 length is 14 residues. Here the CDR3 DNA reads TGTGCCAGCAGCCAAGATAACGGGAACACTGAAGCTTTCTTT. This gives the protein CASSQDNGNTEAFF.

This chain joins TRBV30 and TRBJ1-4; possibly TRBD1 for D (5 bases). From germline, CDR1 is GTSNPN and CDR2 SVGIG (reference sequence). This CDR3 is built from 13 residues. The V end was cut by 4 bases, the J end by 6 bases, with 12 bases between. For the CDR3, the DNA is TGTGCCTGGACTGCGGGGGGGGATGAAAAACTGTTTTTT. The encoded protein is CAWTAGGDEKLFF.

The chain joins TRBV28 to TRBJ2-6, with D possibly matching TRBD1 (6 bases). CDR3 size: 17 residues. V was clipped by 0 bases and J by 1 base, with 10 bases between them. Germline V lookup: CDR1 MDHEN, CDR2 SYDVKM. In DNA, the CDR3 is TGTGCCAGCAGTTTATGGGGGGACAATTCTGGGGCCAACGTCCTGACTTTC. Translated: CASSLWGDNSGANVLTF.

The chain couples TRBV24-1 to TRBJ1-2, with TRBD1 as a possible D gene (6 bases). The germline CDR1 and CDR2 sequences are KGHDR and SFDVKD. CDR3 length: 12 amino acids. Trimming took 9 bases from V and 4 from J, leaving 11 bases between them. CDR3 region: CATYKTGYGYTF. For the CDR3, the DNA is TGTGCCACCTATAAGACAGGCTATGGCTACACCTTC.

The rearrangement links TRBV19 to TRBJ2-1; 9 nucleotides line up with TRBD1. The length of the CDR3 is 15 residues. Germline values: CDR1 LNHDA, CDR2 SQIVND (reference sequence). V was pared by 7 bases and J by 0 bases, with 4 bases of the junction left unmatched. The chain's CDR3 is CASTMTGGSYNEQFF. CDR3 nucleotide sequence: TGTGCCAGTACTATGACAGGGGGCTCCTACAATGAGCAGTTCTTC.

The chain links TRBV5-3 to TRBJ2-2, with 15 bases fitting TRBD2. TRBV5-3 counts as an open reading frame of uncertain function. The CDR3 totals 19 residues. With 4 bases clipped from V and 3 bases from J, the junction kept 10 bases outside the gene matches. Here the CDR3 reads CARSEGTSGRWGDTGELFF. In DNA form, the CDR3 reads TGTGCCAGAAGCGAAGGGACTAGCGGGAGGTGGGGTGACACCGGGGAGCTGTTTTTT.

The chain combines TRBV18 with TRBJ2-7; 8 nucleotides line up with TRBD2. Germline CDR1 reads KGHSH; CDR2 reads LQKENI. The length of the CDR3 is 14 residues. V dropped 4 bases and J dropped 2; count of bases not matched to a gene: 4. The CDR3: CASSLRGGTYEQYF. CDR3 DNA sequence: TGTGCCAGCTCACTCCGGGGGGGGACCTACGAGCAGTACTTC.

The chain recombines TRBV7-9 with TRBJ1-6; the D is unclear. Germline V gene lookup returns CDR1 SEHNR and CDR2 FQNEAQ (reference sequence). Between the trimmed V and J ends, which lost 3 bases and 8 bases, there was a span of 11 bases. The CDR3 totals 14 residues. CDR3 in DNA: TGTGCCAGCAGCTTCGCAGCGAGCCATTCACCCCTCCACTTT. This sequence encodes CASSFAASHSPLHF.

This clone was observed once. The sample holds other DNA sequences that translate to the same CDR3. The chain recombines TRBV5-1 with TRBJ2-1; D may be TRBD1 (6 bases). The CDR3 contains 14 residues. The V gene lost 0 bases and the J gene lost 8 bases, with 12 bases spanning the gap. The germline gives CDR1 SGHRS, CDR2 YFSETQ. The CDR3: CASSLGQGSDEQFF. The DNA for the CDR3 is TGCGCCAGCAGCTTGGGCCAGGGGAGCGATGAGCAGTTCTTC. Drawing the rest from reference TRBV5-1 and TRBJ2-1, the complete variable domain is KAGVTQTPRYLIKTRGQQVTLSCSPISGHRSVSWYQQTPGQGLQFLFEYFSETQRNKGNFPGRFSGRQFSNSRSEMNVSTLELGDSALYLCASSLGQGSDEQFFGPGTRLTVL.

The CDR3 protein is CASSQGPGQGIGEQFF. DNA of the CDR3: TGTGCCAGCAGCCAAGGACCCGGACAGGGGATTGGTGAGCAGTTCTTC. This sequence joins TRBV3-1 (or the pseudogene TRBV3-2) and TRBJ2-1; 9 bases are a match to TRBD1. Per germline, CDR1 LGHDT and CDR2 YNNKEL (reference sequence). The V and J ends lost 1 base and 9 bases, in that order; junction bases with no gene match: 10. The CDR3 is made up of 16 amino acids.

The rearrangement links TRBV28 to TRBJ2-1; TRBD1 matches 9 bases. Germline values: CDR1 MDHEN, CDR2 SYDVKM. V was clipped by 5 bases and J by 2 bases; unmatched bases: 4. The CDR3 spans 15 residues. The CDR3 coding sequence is TGTGCCAGCAGTCAGAGGACAGGGGCCTACAATGAGCAGTTCTTC. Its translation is CASSQRTGAYNEQFF.

In DNA form, the CDR3 reads TGTGCCAGCACTCCTCGCACTAGCGGGAGTAGAGAGCAGTACTTC. Its translation is CASTPRTSGSREQYF. The J gene is TRBJ2-7, the V gene TRBV5-6, with TRBD2 matching 11 bases. J was trimmed by 7 bases and V by 6 bases; bases with no gene match: 12. Germline CDR1 is SGHDT and CDR2 is YYEEEE. The CDR3 spans 15 residues.